This T cell receptor (beta chain) appears in the sequencing data of a study of Ad26.COV2.S vaccination and SARS-CoV-2 variants. A note on this clone: What it binds is unknown.

Whole-study findings and limits: Quantification of TCR breadth and depth may have yielded underestimates of total T cell responses.

Treatment: around 19 received Ad26.COV2.S at low or high dose, single or two shots; about 5 received placebo; per-sample allocation not given. Specimens were obtained on day 63 following the first vaccine or placebo injection. The donor was a Boston adult aged 18-55 years. The vaccine antigen was prefusion-stabilized Wuhan SARS-CoV-2 spike. This CDR3 is built from 15 residues. Germline assignment: CDR1 LNHDA and CDR2 SQIVND (reference sequence). V was shortened by 6 bases and J by 1 base, with 15 bases between the two germline ends. Assay: immunoSEQ multiplex PCR; the TCRdb copy retains only in-frame clones and omits some. Altogether about 480,000 clones are present, roughly 85% being singletons, with the ten largest covering 9.5% to 15%.

Sequencing was performed on peripheral blood, taken in a trial of Ad26.COV2.S vaccine versus placebo. The V gene is TRBV19, the J gene TRBJ2-5; D may be TRBD1 (5 bases). The receptor's source is a person between 18 and 59 years old who received the Ad26.COV2.S COVID-19 vaccine or a placebo. CDR3 sequence (DNA): TGTGCCAGTAGCAAAGGGGCTCAGGCCCAAGAGACCCAGTACTTC. Translation: CASSKGAQAQETQYF.